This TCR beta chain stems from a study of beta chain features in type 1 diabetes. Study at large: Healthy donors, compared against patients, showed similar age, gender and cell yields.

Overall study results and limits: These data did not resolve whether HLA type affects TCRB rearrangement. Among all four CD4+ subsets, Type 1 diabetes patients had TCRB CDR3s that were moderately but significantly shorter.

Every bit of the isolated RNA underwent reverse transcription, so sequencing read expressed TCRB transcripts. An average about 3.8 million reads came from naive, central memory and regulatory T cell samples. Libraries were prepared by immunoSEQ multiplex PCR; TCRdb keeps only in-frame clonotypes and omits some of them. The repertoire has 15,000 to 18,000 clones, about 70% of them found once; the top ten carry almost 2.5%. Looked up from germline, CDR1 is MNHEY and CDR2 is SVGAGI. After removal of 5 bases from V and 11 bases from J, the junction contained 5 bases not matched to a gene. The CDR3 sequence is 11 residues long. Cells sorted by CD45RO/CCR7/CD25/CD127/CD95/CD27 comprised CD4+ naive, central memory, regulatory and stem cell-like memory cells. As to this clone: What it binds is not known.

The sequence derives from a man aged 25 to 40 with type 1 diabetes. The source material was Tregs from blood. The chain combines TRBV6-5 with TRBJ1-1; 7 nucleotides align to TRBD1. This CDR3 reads CASSMGQSAFF. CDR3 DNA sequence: TGTGCCAGCAGTATGGGACAGTCGGCTTTCTTT.